This T cell receptor (beta chain) was documented in a study of response to subunit inactivated influenza vaccine. Study results and limitations: Authors suggested each seasonal influenza vaccination recruits few new T cells.

Via MiXCR, TCRdb re-called the RT-PCR reads, giving one row per CDR3 protein. Of approximately 700,000 distinct CDR3 sequences in the sample, around 14% were seen once. Ten or more counts support this clonotype. Its specificity is unknown. This CDR3 spans 14 amino acids. Trimming pared 0 bases from V and 4 bases from J, leaving 9 bases between. CDR1 and CDR2 (germline): MNHEY, SVGAGI. The clonotype was recovered from a man in his forties or fifties who received an inactivated influenza vaccine. Sequencing was performed on PBMCs from blood, taken roughly 12 days after vaccination. This chain links TRBV6-5 with TRBJ1-2; unclear D gene. CDR3: CASSYSLRSYGYTF. DNA of the CDR3: TGTGCCAGCAGTTACTCTCTCCGGTCCTATGGCTACACCTTC.